This T cell receptor beta chain was identified during a study of shared clonotypes between healthy human individuals. Sequencing was performed with immunoSEQ multiplex PCR; in TCRdb, only in-frame clones are kept and a portion is missing. The data contain fewer than 350,000 clones, roughly 87% of them singletons. This CDR3 comprises 15 residues. Germline-derived CDR1 and CDR2 are MNHNY and SVGAGI (reference sequence). Trimming took 1 base from V and 6 from J, leaving 16 bases between them. The material sequenced was memory CD8+ T cells sorted from blood. Subset meaning: CD45RO+ cells pooled with CCR7-negative TemRA cells. V is TRBV6-6 and J is TRBJ2-7; D gene uncertain. This sequence was found in a young man in good health. The DNA for the CDR3 is TGTGCCAGCAGTTACTACGGCGTGCGGAGCTCCGAGCAGTACTTC. Its protein product is CASSYYGVRSSEQYF.